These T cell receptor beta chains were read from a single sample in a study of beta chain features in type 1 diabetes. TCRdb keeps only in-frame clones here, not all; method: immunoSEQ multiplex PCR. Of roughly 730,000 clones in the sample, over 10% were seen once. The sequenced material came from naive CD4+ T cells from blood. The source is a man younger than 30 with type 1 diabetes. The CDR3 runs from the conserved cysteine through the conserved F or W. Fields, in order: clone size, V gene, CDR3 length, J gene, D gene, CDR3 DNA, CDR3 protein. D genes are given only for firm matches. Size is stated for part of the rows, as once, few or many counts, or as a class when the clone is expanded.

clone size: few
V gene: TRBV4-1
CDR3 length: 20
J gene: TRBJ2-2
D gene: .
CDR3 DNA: TGCGCCAGCAGCCAAGGTCTTTTCGTGGGATTAGCGAAGTTCGCCGGGGAGCTGTTTTTT
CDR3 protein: CASSQGLFVGLAKFAGELFF

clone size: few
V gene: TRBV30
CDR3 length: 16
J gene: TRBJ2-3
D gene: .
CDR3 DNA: TGTGCCTGGAGATGGGGTGGGACGGCTAGCACAGATACGCAGTATTTT
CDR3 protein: CAWRWGGTASTDTQYF

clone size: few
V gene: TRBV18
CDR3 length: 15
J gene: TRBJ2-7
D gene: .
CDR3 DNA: TGTGCCAGCTCGTACAGACTTGGGGCCCTCTACGAGCAGTACTTC
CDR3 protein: CASSYRLGALYEQYF

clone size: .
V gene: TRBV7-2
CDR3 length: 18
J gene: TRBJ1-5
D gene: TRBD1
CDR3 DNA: TGTGCCAGCAGCGTAAGACAGGGGCACCTAATTAGCAATCAGCCCCAGCATTTT
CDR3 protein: CASSVRQGHLISNQPQHF

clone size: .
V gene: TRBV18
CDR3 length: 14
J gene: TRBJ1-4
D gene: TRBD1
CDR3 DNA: TGTGCCAGCTCCCTTGGGACAGGGAATGAAAAACTGTTTTTT
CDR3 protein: CASSLGTGNEKLFF

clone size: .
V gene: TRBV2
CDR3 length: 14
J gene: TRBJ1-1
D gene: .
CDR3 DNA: TGTGCCAGCAGTGTACAGGGAAGGGACACTGAAGCTTTCTTT
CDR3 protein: CASSVQGRDTEAFF

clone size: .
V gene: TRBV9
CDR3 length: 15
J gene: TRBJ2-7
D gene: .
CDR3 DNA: TGTGCCAGCAGCGTAGCTACTTCTCCAGAGTACGAGCAGTACTTC
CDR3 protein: CASSVATSPEYEQYF

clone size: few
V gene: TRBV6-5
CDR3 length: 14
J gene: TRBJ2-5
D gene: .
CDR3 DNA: TGTGCCGCGGGAAAGAGGGCAGGCCAAGAGACCCAGTACTTC
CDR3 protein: CAAGKRAGQETQYF

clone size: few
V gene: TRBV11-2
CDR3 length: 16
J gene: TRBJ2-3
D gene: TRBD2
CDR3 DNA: TGTGCCAGCAGCTTAGGGTCCGGGGGGGGCACAGATACGCAGTATTTT
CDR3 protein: CASSLGSGGGTDTQYF

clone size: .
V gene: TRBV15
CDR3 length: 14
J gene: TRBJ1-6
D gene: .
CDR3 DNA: TGTGCCACCAGCAGAGAGGGATATAATTCACCCCTCCACTTT
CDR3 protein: CATSREGYNSPLHF

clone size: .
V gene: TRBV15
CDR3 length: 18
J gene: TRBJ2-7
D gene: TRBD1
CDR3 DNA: TGTGCCACCAGCAGAAGACGTATGGCAGGGGGCTTCTCCTACGAGCAGTACTTC
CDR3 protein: CATSRRRMAGGFSYEQYF

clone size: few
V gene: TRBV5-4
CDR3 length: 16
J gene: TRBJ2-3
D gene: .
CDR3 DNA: TGTGCCAGCAGCTTCAGGGCGGGGGCGGTGACAGATACGCAGTATTTT
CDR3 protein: CASSFRAGAVTDTQYF

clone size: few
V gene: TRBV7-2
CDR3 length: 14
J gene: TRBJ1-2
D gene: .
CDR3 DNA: TGTGCCAGCAGCATCCAACAGGCGTCCTATGGCTACACCTTC
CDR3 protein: CASSIQQASYGYTF

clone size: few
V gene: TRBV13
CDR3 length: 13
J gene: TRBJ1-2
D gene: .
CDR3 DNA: TGTGCCAGCAGCCCTACAGGGCTCTATGGCTACACCTTC
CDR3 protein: CASSPTGLYGYTF

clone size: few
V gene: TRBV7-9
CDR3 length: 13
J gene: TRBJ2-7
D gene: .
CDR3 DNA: TGTGCCAGCAGCTTATTCGGCGGTGAGGAGCAGTACTTC
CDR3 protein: CASSLFGGEEQYF

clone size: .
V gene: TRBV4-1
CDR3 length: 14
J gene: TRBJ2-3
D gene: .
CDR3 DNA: TGCGCCAGCAGCCAAGATGGTCCCGGAGATACGCAGTATTTT
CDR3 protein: CASSQDGPGDTQYF

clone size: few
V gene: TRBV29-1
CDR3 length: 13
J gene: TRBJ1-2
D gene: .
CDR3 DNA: TGCAGCGTCCAGGGGAGTGGAAGCTATGGCTACACCTTC
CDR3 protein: CSVQGSGSYGYTF

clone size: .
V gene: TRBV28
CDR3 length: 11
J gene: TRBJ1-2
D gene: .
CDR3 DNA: TGTGCCAGCACCAAACTAGGGGGCTACACCTTC
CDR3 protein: CASTKLGGYTF

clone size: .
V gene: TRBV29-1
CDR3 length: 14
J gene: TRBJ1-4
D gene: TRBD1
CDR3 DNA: TGCAGCGTGGGGGGACAGGGGGCGAATGAAAAACTGTTTTTT
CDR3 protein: CSVGGQGANEKLFF

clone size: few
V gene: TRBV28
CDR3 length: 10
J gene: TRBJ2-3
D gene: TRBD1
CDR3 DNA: TGTGCCAGCAGGGACAGGGAGCAGTATTTT
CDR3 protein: CASRDREQYF

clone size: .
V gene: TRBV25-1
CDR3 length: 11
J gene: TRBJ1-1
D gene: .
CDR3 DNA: TGTGCCAGCAACGGCGGCACTGAAGCTTTCTTT
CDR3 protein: CASNGGTEAFF

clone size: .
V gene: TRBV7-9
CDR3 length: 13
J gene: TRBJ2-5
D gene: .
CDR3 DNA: TGTGCCAGCAGCTTAGGGCCAAGAGAGACCCAGTACTTC
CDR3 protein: CASSLGPRETQYF

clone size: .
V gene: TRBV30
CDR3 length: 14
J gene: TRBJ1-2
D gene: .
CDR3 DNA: TGTGCCTGGAGTGTAGGCACATTCACGGGTGGCTACACCTTC
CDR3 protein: CAWSVGTFTGGYTF

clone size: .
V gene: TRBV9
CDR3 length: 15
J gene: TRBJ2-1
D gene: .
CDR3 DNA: TGTGCCAGCAGCCATGTCGGGTCCTCCTACAATGAGCAGTTCTTC
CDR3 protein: CASSHVGSSYNEQFF

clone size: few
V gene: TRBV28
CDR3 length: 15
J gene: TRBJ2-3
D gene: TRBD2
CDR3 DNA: TGTGCCAGCAGTCCCTTAGCGGGGGGGCAAGATACGCAGTATTTT
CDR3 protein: CASSPLAGGQDTQYF

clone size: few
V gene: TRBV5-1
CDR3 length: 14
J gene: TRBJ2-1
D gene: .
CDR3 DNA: TGCGCCAGCAGCCTTGGGACACCAGACAATGAGCAGTTCTTC
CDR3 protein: CASSLGTPDNEQFF

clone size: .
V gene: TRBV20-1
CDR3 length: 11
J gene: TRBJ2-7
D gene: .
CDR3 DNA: TGCAGTGCTAGTCTAGGTTACGAGCAGTACTTC
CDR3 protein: CSASLGYEQYF

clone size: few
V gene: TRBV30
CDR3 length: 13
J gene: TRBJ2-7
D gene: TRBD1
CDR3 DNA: TGTGCCTGGAGTGTGGACAGGTTCTACGAGCAGTACTTC
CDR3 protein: CAWSVDRFYEQYF

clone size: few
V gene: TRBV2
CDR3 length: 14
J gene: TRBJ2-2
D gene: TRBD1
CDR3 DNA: TGTGCCAGCTGGGGGACAGATCACACCGGGGAGCTGTTTTTT
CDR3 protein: CASWGTDHTGELFF

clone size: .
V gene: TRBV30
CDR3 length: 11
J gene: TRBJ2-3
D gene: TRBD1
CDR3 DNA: TGTGCCAGGGGACAGGCAGATACGCAGTATTTT
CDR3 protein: CARGQADTQYF

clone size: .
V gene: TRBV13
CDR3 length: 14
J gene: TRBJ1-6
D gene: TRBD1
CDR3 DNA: TGTGCCAGCAGCCCCCGAACAGGGGACTCACCCCTCCACTTT
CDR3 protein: CASSPRTGDSPLHF

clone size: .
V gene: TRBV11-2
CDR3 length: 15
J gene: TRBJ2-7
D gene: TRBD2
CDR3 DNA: TGTGCCAGCAGCTTAGATGGGGGGGGCTCCTACGAGCAGTACTTC
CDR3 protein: CASSLDGGGSYEQYF

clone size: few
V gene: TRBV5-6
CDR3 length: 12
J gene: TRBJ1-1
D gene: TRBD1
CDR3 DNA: TGTGCCAGCAGCTTGGAGACAGGGGAAGCTTTCTTT
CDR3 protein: CASSLETGEAFF

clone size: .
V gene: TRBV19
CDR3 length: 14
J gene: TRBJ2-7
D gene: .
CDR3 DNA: TGTGCCAGTAGTATTGCCGGTGGAGTTTACGAGCAGTACTTC
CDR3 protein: CASSIAGGVYEQYF

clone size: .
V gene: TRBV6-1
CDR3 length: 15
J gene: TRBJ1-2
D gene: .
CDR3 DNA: TGTGCCAGCAGTGGGGAGGGGGGTATAGTCTATGGCTACACCTTC
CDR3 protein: CASSGEGGIVYGYTF

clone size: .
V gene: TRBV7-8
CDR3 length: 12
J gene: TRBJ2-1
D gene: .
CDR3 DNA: TGTGCCAGCAGCTTAACAGTAAATGAGCAGTTCTTC
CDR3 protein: CASSLTVNEQFF

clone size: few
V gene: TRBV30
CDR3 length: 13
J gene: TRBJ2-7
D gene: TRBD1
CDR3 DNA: TGTGCCTGGATGGGACAGTCAAACTACGAGCAGTACTTC
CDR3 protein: CAWMGQSNYEQYF

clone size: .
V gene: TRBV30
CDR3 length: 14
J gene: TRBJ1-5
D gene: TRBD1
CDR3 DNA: TGTGCCTGGCACACAGGGGGACCTAATCAGCCCCAGCATTTT
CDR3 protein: CAWHTGGPNQPQHF

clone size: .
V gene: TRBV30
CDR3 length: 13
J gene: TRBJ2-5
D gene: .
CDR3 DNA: TGTGCCTGGAGTCTAGGGGATGGAGAGACCCAGTACTTC
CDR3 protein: CAWSLGDGETQYF

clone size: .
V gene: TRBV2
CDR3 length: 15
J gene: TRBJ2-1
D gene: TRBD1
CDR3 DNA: TGTGCCAGCACCGTGGGGACAGGGGTCAACAATGAGCAGTTCTTC
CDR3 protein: CASTVGTGVNNEQFF

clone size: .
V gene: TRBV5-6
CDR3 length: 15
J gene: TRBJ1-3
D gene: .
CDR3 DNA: TGTGCCAGCAGCTTAACGGAAACGGCTGGAAACACCATATATTTT
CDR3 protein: CASSLTETAGNTIYF

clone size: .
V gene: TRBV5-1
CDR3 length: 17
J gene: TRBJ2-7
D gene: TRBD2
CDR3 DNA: TGCGCCAGCAGCTTGGTGGGAGGGCTCGTTTCTCCAGGCGAGCAGTACTTC
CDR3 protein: CASSLVGGLVSPGEQYF

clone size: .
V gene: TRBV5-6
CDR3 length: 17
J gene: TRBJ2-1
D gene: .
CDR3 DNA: TGTGCCAGCAGCTTGGTTCGGTTCTACCCCCTCGACAATGAGCAGTTCTTC
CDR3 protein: CASSLVRFYPLDNEQFF

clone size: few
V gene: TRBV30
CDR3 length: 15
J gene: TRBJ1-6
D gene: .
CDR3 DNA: TGTGCCTGGAGTGTAGTCAGCTCCTATAATTCACCCCTCCACTTT
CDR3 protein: CAWSVVSSYNSPLHF

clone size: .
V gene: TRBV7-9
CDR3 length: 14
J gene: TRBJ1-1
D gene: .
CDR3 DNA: TGTGCCAGCAGCTTGCAAGACAGCAACACTGAAGCTTTCTTT
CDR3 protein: CASSLQDSNTEAFF

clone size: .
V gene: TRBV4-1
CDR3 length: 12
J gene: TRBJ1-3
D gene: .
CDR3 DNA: TGCGCCAGCAGCCAAGAGGGAAACACCATATATTTT
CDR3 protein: CASSQEGNTIYF

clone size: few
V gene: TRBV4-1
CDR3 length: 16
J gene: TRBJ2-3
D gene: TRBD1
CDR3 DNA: TGCGCCAGCAGCCTAACAGGGGGCGCCGGGACAGATACGCAGTATTTT
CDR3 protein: CASSLTGGAGTDTQYF

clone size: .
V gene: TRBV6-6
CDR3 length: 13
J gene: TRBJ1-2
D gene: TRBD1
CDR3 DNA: TGTGCCAGCAGCCCAACAGGGGTGGATGGCTACACCTTC
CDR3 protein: CASSPTGVDGYTF

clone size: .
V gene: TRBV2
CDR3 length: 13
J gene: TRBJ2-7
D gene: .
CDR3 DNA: TGTGCCAGCAGTGAGAGCGCCCCGGGGGAGCAGTACTTC
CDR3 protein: CASSESAPGEQYF

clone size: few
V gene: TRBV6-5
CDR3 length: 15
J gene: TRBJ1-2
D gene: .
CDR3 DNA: TGTGCCAGCAGTTACTCCCCGACAGGCAACTATGGCTACACCTTC
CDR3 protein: CASSYSPTGNYGYTF

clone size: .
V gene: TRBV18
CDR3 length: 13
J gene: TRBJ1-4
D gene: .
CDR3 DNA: TGTGCCAGCTCACGCGCAGGGGATGAAAAACTGTTTTTT
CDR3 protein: CASSRAGDEKLFF

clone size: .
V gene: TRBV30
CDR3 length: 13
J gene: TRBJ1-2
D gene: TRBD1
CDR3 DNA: TGTGCCGGCCAGAAGACAGGGGGCAATGGCTACACCTTC
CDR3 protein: CAGQKTGGNGYTF

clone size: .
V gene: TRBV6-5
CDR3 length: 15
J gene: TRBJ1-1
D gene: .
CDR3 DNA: TGTGCCAGCAGTTACTCAGCAGGGTTGAACACTGAAGCTTTCTTT
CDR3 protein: CASSYSAGLNTEAFF

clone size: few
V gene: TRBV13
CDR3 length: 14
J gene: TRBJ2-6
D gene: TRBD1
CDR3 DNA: TGTGCCAGCAGAGGGACAGGTGGGTCCAACGTCCTGACTTTC
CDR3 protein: CASRGTGGSNVLTF

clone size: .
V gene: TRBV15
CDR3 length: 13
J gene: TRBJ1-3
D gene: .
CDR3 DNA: TGTGCCACCAGCAGAGGAGCTGGAAACACCATATATTTT
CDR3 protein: CATSRGAGNTIYF